These T cell receptor beta chains were read from a single sample in a study of regulatory T cells in long-lasting Graves disease. TCRdb called the multiplex PCR reads again in MiXCR, with one record for every CDR3 protein. This sample yields about 610,000 distinct CDR3 sequences, of which roughly 16% are seen a single time; around 12% belongs to the top ten. The sample was also reused in another study, on T cells in Graves' hyperthyroidism and ophthalmopathy.

This specimen was peripheral blood mononuclear cells (PBMCs), taken at new diagnosis, from a patient treated with antithyroid drugs. These receptors were obtained from a man younger than 35 with Graves disease. Each CDR3 is given with its conserved first and last residue. D genes are given only for firm matches. A row's size may be missing; if present it is once, few, many or a size class.

V: TRBV20-1; J: TRBJ2-7; D: -; size: few; DNA: TGCAGTGCTAGAGGATTCCTGGGTGGCGTCGAGCAGTACTTC; CDR3: CSARGFLGGVEQYF
V: TRBV5-5; J: TRBJ2-7; D: -; size: few; DNA: TGTGCCAGCAGCTCCCAAACCCCGGGACGCGAGCGGTCCTACGAGCAGTACTTC; CDR3: CASSSQTPGRERSYEQYF
V: TRBV7-3; J: TRBJ2-1; D: TRBD2; size: -; DNA: TGTGCCAGCAGCTCAACGGGAGGAGGGAATGAGCAGTTCTTC; CDR3: CASSSTGGGNEQFF
V: TRBV2; J: TRBJ2-1; D: -; size: many; DNA: TGTGCCATCCGGGCGGCGGGAACCTACAATGAGCAGTTCTTC; CDR3: CAIRAAGTYNEQFF
V: TRBV27; J: TRBJ1-1; D: -; size: many; DNA: TGTGCCAGCAGTATGGGGGTGATAGGAGCTGAAGCTTTCTTT; CDR3: CASSMGVIGAEAFF
V: TRBV5-6; J: TRBJ2-7; D: -; size: many; DNA: TGTGCCAGCAGCTTTGGCGGGCGTGGGGCCTACGAGCAGTACTTC; CDR3: CASSFGGRGAYEQYF
V: TRBV28; J: TRBJ2-7; D: TRBD1; size: many; DNA: TGTGCCAGCAGTTTATTTCGTGGGACAGATTTATACGAGCAGTACTTC; CDR3: CASSLFRGTDLYEQYF
V: TRBV6-5; J: TRBJ2-2; D: -; size: many; DNA: TGTGCCAGCAGTTATCCCGGGATGGCTGGCACCGGGGAGCTGTTTTTT; CDR3: CASSYPGMAGTGELFF
V: TRBV12-5; J: TRBJ2-2; D: TRBD2; size: many; DNA: TGTGCTAGTGGTTTCTCCGGGACTAGCGGGAGATATGGCGGGGAGCTGTTTTTT; CDR3: CASGFSGTSGRYGGELFF
V: TRBV12-3/TRBV12-4; J: TRBJ2-3; D: -; size: -; DNA: TGTGCCAGCAGTGCTTCACGAGATACGCAGTATTTT; CDR3: CASSASRDTQYF
V: TRBV7-9; J: TRBJ1-4; D: -; size: few; DNA: TGTGCCAGCAGCTTAACTTCTACTAATGAAAAACTGTTTTTT; CDR3: CASSLTSTNEKLFF
V: TRBV5-6; J: TRBJ2-1; D: -; size: once; DNA: TGTGCCAGCAGAGAGCAGGGGAGCGGCCCCTACAATGAGCAGTTCTTC; CDR3: CASREQGSGPYNEQFF
V: TRBV4-2; J: TRBJ2-1; D: TRBD2; size: -; DNA: TGTGCCAGCAGCCAGTCCGGGACTAGCGGGAGGGAGCAGTTCTTC; CDR3: CASSQSGTSGREQFF
V: TRBV4-2; J: TRBJ2-5; D: -; size: -; DNA: TGTGCCAGCAGCCAAGATCTAATGCATAGTAGCGGACAAGAGACCCAGTACTTC; CDR3: CASSQDLMHSSGQETQYF
V: TRBV27; J: TRBJ1-1; D: -; size: many; DNA: TGTGCCAGCAGTTTTGGACCTTGGGTAGGACAGAACACTGAAGCTTTCTTT; CDR3: CASSFGPWVGQNTEAFF
V: TRBV10-3; J: TRBJ1-1; D: -; size: many; DNA: TGTGCCACGACGAGCCTAATGGACACTGAAGCTTTCTTT; CDR3: CATTSLMDTEAFF
V: TRBV18; J: TRBJ2-7; D: TRBD2; size: few; DNA: TGTGCCAGCTCACCATTTAGCGGGAGAAACCACGAGCAGTACTTC; CDR3: CASSPFSGRNHEQYF
V: TRBV11-2; J: TRBJ2-7; D: -; size: many; DNA: TGTGCCAGCAGCTCGTCGGGCGGTGCCTACGAGCAGTACTTC; CDR3: CASSSSGGAYEQYF
V: TRBV9; J: TRBJ1-1; D: -; size: few; DNA: TGTGCCAGCAGCGTAGTGGAGGGTAGAGGGTCCGACACTGAAGCTTTCTTT; CDR3: CASSVVEGRGSDTEAFF
V: TRBV19; J: TRBJ2-3; D: -; size: -; DNA: TGTGCCAGTACCAGACAGAGCACAGATACGCAGTATTTT; CDR3: CASTRQSTDTQYF
V: TRBV29-1; J: TRBJ2-1; D: TRBD2; size: few; DNA: TGCAGCGTTGAGTGGACTAGCGCAAGCTCCTACAATGAGCAGTTCTTC; CDR3: CSVEWTSASSYNEQFF
V: TRBV7-8; J: TRBJ2-1; D: TRBD2; size: many; DNA: TGTGCCAGCAGCACCCGGACTAGCGGGACAACGGGGTTCTTC; CDR3: CASSTRTSGTTGFF
V: TRBV3-1; J: TRBJ2-6; D: -; size: -; DNA: TGTGCCAGCAGCCCGCTCCGGGACTTGAGCTCTGGGGCCAACGTCCTGACTTTC; CDR3: CASSPLRDLSSGANVLTF
V: TRBV11-2; J: TRBJ2-3; D: TRBD2; size: -; DNA: TGTGCCAGCAGCGACGGGACTAGCGGCCTTGCGACAGATACGCAGTATTTT; CDR3: CASSDGTSGLATDTQYF
V: TRBV20-1; J: TRBJ2-3; D: TRBD2; size: -; DNA: TGCAGTGCTACGACTAGCGGGGTGACAGATACGCAGTATTTT; CDR3: CSATTSGVTDTQYF
V: TRBV30; J: TRBJ1-4; D: TRBD1; size: -; DNA: TGTGCCTGGAGCAGGGGGCCGGGAAAACTGTTTTTT; CDR3: CAWSRGPGKLFF
V: TRBV19; J: TRBJ2-7; D: TRBD1; size: -; DNA: TGTGCCAGTAGTATAACAGGGGGAGCCTACGAGCAGTACTTC; CDR3: CASSITGGAYEQYF
V: TRBV30; J: TRBJ2-7; D: -; size: many; DNA: TGTGCCTGGAGTCTCGGACAGACCGAGCAGTACTTC; CDR3: CAWSLGQTEQYF
V: TRBV20-1; J: TRBJ2-5; D: TRBD2; size: many; DNA: TGCAGTGCTATCCGGGAGGGCCGGGAGACCCAGTACTTC; CDR3: CSAIREGRETQYF
V: TRBV7-3; J: TRBJ2-5; D: -; size: many; DNA: TGTGCCAGCAGCTTAAGCGGGGGGGGGACAGGCGAAGAGACCCAGTACTTC; CDR3: CASSLSGGGTGEETQYF
V: TRBV29-1; J: TRBJ2-2; D: TRBD2; size: -; DNA: TGCAGCGCCCGAAGAACCAGGACTAGCGGGAGTCTCGTCACCGGGGAGCTGTTTTTT; CDR3: CSARRTRTSGSLVTGELFF
V: TRBV27; J: TRBJ2-1; D: TRBD2; size: -; DNA: TGTGCCAGCAGTCCACGGACTAGCGGCACCCGCTCCTACAATGAGCAGTTCTTC; CDR3: CASSPRTSGTRSYNEQFF